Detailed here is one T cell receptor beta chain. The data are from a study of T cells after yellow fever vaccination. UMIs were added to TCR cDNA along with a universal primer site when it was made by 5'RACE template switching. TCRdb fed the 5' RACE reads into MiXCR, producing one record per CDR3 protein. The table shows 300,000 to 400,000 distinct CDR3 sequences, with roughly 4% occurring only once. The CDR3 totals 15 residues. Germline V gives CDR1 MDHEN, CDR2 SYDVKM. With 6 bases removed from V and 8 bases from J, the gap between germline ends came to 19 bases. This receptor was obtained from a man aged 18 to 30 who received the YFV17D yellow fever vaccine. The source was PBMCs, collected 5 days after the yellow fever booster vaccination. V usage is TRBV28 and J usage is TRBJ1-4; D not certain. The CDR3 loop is CASSPPGALSEKLFF. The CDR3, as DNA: TGTGCCAGCAGCCCGCCGGGCGCCCTAAGCGAAAAACTGTTTTTT.